Listed here are 31 T cell receptor beta chains from one sample, sequenced in a study of shared clonotypes between healthy human individuals. Clones were read by immunoSEQ multiplex PCR, and TCRdb kept only the in-frame ones, dropping some. The data show approximately 500,000 clones, with less than 96% seen just once and approximately 0.06% held by the top ten. Sample: naive CD4+ T cells sorted from blood. Subset meaning: CD45RA+ positively selected. These receptors came from a woman aged 25 to 39 in good health.

CDR3 in amino acids: CASSWGLAGASTYEQYF. For the CDR3, the DNA is TGCGCCAGCAGCTGGGGACTAGCGGGAGCGTCGACCTACGAGCAGTACTTC. This chain connects TRBV5-1 to TRBJ2-7; TRBD2 agrees at 14 bases. V dropped 3 bases and J dropped 2; count of bases not matched to a gene: 7. Germline CDR1 SGHRS, CDR2 YFSETQ. This CDR3 contains 17 residues.

V usage is TRBV7-2 and J usage is TRBJ2-3, with D uncertain. The germline V and J ends were trimmed by 4 bases and 2 bases, with 16 bases remaining between them. Germline V CDR1 and CDR2: SGHTA, FQGNSA. This CDR3 is 16 amino acids long. The CDR3: CASSSSQLKFTDTQYF. For the CDR3, the DNA is TGTGCCAGCAGCTCCAGCCAGCTAAAGTTCACAGATACGCAGTATTTT.

The J gene is TRBJ1-5, the V gene TRBV6-6; 10 nucleotides match TRBD1. Germline-derived CDR1 and CDR2 are MNHNY and SVGAGI (reference sequence). V was pared by 5 bases and J by 6 bases, with 7 bases of the junction left unmatched. The CDR3 is made up of 15 amino acids. The CDR3 sequence: CASSRQGAQGQPQHF. The CDR3 DNA follows: TGTGCCAGCAGTAGACAGGGGGCCCAGGGTCAGCCCCAGCATTTT.

Worth noting for this clone: Within the sample, other DNA sequences also encode this same CDR3. This rearrangement joins TRBV7-9 to TRBJ2-5; 14 bases are shared with TRBD2. V shed 4 bases and J 4 bases; nucleotides not matched to a gene: 2. CDR3 size: 15 residues. Germline V CDR1 and CDR2: SEHNR, FQNEAQ (reference sequence). The DNA for the CDR3 is TGTGCCAGCAGCTCGGGACTAGCGGGAGTAGAGACCCAGTACTTC. Amino acid sequence: CASSSGLAGVETQYF.

This sequence joins TRBV19 and TRBJ2-2, with TRBD1 as a possible D gene (6 bases). Trimming removed 2 bases at V and 4 bases at J, with 11 bases between. The CDR3 length is 15 residues. Germline V gives CDR1 LNHDA, CDR2 SQIVND (reference sequence). The CDR3 DNA sequence: TGTGCCAGTAGTATAAGCCGGGACACCACCGGGGAGCTGTTTTTT. It codes for CASSISRDTTGELFF.

The rearrangement uses TRBV28 and TRBJ1-3; D not certain. CDR3 length: 13 amino acids. V was trimmed by 6 bases and J by 9 bases, leaving 15 bases between them. CDR1 is MDHEN, CDR2 SYDVKM, per germline. CDR3 sequence: CASSGNPESTIYF. CDR3 sequence (DNA): TGTGCCAGCAGCGGAAACCCAGAGAGCACCATATATTTT.

J is TRBJ2-5 and V is TRBV2; TRBD2 aligns across 9 bases. Germline V gene lookup returns CDR1 SNHLY and CDR2 FYNNEI. The CDR3 covers 14 residues. The trim removed 7 bases at V and 3 bases at J, leaving 6 bases unmatched. The DNA for the CDR3 is TGTGCCAGCAACCCCCTAGCGGGAAAAGAGACCCAGTACTTC. Translating it yields CASNPLAGKETQYF.

The gene calls are TRBV9 and TRBJ1-2; D gene ambiguous. The CDR3 has 13 residues. Deletions cut 4 bases from V and 4 bases from J, with 11 bases between. The germline V gene encodes CDR1 SGDLS and CDR2 YYNGEE. This CDR3 is CASSQLEGYGYTF. CDR3 bases: TGTGCCAGCAGCCAACTTGAGGGCTATGGCTACACCTTC.

The V and J genes are TRBV4-2 and TRBJ1-1; D may be TRBD1 (5 bases). Trimming removed 1 base from V and 7 bases from J, with 22 bases in between. The germline V gene encodes CDR1 LGHNA and CDR2 YNFKEQ. CDR3 length equals 17 residues. CDR3 DNA: TGTGCCAGCAGCCAAGGGAAGGTCTCGACAGACCACTATGAAGCTTTCTTT. Translating it yields CASSQGKVSTDHYEAFF.

With respect to this clone: At the DNA level, this CDR3 is encoded by other sequences in the same sample as well. This chain uses TRBV18 with TRBJ1-1; D remains ambiguous. Germline lookup yields CDR1 KGHSH and CDR2 LQKENI. V was trimmed by 2 bases and J by 6 bases, leaving 7 bases between them. This CDR3 has 12 residues. The CDR3 protein is CASSPGLAEAFF. CDR3 nucleotide sequence: TGTGCCAGCTCACCAGGGTTGGCTGAAGCTTTCTTT. Based on the CDR3 plus reference TRBV18 and TRBJ1-1, the full variable domain is NAGVMQNPRHLVRRRGQEARLRCSPMKGHSHVYWYRQLPEEGLKFMVYLQKENIIDESGMPKERFSAEFPKEGPSILRIQQVVRGDSAAYFCASSPGLAEAFFGQGTRLTVV.

J is TRBJ1-1 and V is TRBV28; maybe TRBD1 (6 bases). Germline CDR1 and CDR2: MDHEN and SYDVKM. The CDR3 length is 15 residues. The V end was cut by 7 bases, the J end by 0 bases, with 15 bases between. DNA of the CDR3: TGTGCCAGCACCGAGGGGGGGGGTCTGAACACTGAAGCTTTCTTT. It specifies CASTEGGGLNTEAFF.

This chain uses TRBV28 with TRBJ2-5; 10 nucleotides line up with TRBD2. Germline loops: CDR1 MDHEN, CDR2 SYDVKM. The CDR3 extends over 13 amino acids. The junction had 4 bases not matched to a gene; V was cut back by 5 bases and J by 7 bases. The CDR3 sequence is CASSLAGVATQYF. The CDR3 DNA reads as TGTGCCAGCAGTCTAGCGGGAGTCGCGACCCAGTACTTC. The entire variable domain, with the rest obtained from reference TRBV28 and TRBJ2-5, is as follows: DVKVTQSSRYLVKRTGEKVFLECVQDMDHENMFWYRQDPGLGLRLIYFSYDVKMKEKGDIPEGYSVSREKKERFSLILESASTNQTSMYLCASSLAGVATQYFGPGTRLLVL.

This clone was recorded only once. The rearrangement uses TRBV30 and TRBJ1-4; D possibly corresponds to TRBD1 (5 bases). Germline CDR1 and CDR2: GTSNPN and SVGIG (reference sequence). This CDR3 spans 13 amino acids. The V gene lost 3 bases and the J gene lost 4 bases, with 9 bases spanning the gap. CDR3: CAWRQVLNEKLFF. The CDR3 bases are TGTGCCTGGAGACAGGTCCTTAATGAAAAACTGTTTTTT.

The V and J genes are TRBV7-9 and TRBJ2-3; D may be TRBD2 (5 bases). Per the germline V gene, CDR1 is SEHNR and CDR2 is FQNEAQ (reference sequence). Trimming took off 2 bases at V and 0 bases at J, with 9 bases between the two ends. The CDR3 loop spans 15 amino acids. The CDR3 is CASSLNTGSTDTQYF. CDR3 in DNA: TGTGCCAGCAGCTTAAATACGGGGAGCACAGATACGCAGTATTTT.

The V and J genes are TRBV6-5 and TRBJ2-7; 7 bases fit TRBD2. This CDR3 contains 14 residues. CDR1 and CDR2 (germline): MNHEY, SVGAGI. Unmatched junction bases numbered 6, after V lost 7 bases and J lost 0 bases. The CDR3 spells CASKVGGRSYEQYF. CDR3 bases: TGTGCCAGCAAGGTGGGAGGGCGCTCCTACGAGCAGTACTTC.

The rearrangement joins TRBV10-1 to TRBJ1-3, with a possible D match to TRBD1 (5 bases). The germline V gene has CDR1 WNHNN and CDR2 SYGVQD (reference sequence). V was pared by 3 bases and J by 2 bases, with 8 bases between. CDR3 length: 14 residues. CDR3 region: CASSDGAAGNTIYF. The DNA for the CDR3 is TGCGCCAGCAGTGATGGGGCGGCTGGAAACACCATATATTTT.

The chain carries TRBV28 and TRBJ2-5, with D perhaps given as TRBD1 or TRBD2 (5 bases each). The CDR3 has 14 residues. Trimming cost V 5 bases and J 1 base, with 11 bases left between them. Germline CDR1 is MDHEN and CDR2 is SYDVKM. CDR3: CASSLGDPQETQYF. DNA for the CDR3: TGTGCCAGCAGTCTGGGGGACCCCCAAGAGACCCAGTACTTC.

The chain joins TRBV28 to TRBJ2-2; 12 nucleotides align to TRBD2. CDR3 length equals 15 residues. Germline V gene sequence: CDR1 MDHEN, CDR2 SYDVKM. J gave up 3 bases and V 5 bases, and 1 base lay outside the gene matches. CDR3 sequence reads: CASSPSGRDTGELFF. CDR3 nucleotides: TGTGCCAGCAGTCCTAGCGGGAGGGACACCGGGGAGCTGTTTTTT.

Here the CDR3 reads CASSQRAGRRETQYF. DNA for the CDR3: TGCGCCAGCAGCCAGAGGGCAGGGAGGCGAGAGACCCAGTACTTC. This chain joins TRBV4-1 and TRBJ2-5; D perhaps matches TRBD2 (6 bases). The germline V and J ends were trimmed by 3 bases and 4 bases, with 15 bases remaining between them. The CDR3 covers 15 residues. Germline CDR1 reads MGHRA; CDR2 reads YSYEKL.

As regards this clone: The junction and the germline gene differ at one end; a read error may be behind it. V is TRBV2 and J is TRBJ2-5; no firm D call. This CDR3 has 14 amino acids. Germline V CDR1 and CDR2: SNHLY, FYNNEI. CDR3 sequence: CASIEASQLETQYF. The CDR3 DNA reads TGTGCCAGCATTGAAGCGTCGCAGCTAGAGACCCAGTACTTC.

The chain employs TRBV10-3 and TRBJ1-5; 11 bases are a match to TRBD1. CDR1 and CDR2 (germline): ENHRY, SYGVKD. The CDR3 covers 17 residues. The V and J ends lost 2 bases and 2 bases, in that order; junction bases with no gene match: 5. CDR3 in DNA: TGTGCCATCAGTGAGCGGTCGGGACAGGGGGGCAATCAGCCCCAGCATTTT. This translates into CAISERSGQGGNQPQHF.

The chain joins TRBV4-2 to TRBJ2-3; D call uncertain. This CDR3 spans 19 amino acids. V lost 0 bases and J 2 bases, leaving 21 bases between the germline ends. Looked up from germline, CDR1 is LGHNA and CDR2 is YNFKEQ. CDR3 sequence reads: CASSQDPYLPPRYTDTQYF. DNA for the CDR3: TGTGCCAGCAGCCAAGACCCCTATCTACCACCGAGGTACACAGATACGCAGTATTTT.

J is TRBJ2-5 and V is TRBV7-9; D is ambiguous. The CDR3 is 14 amino acids. The germline CDR1 and CDR2 sequences are SEHNR and FQNEAQ (reference sequence). With 7 bases removed from V and 1 base from J, the gap between germline ends came to 13 bases. The CDR3, as DNA: TGTGCCAGCATCTTTCTGGCGGTCCAAGAGACCCAGTACTTC. The encoded protein is CASIFLAVQETQYF.

The rearrangement links TRBV7-2 to TRBJ2-1, with a possible D match to TRBD2 (6 bases). Trimming took 3 bases from V and 10 from J, leaving 13 bases between them. This CDR3 region has 13 residues. CDR1 and CDR2 from the germline V gene are SGHTA and FQGNSA. The CDR3 sequence is CASSLGTVEEQFF. The CDR3 nucleotides read TGTGCCAGCAGCTTGGGGACTGTTGAGGAGCAGTTCTTC.

V usage is TRBV5-6 and J usage is TRBJ2-2; 7 nucleotides match TRBD1. The V gene's germline CDR1 is SGHDT and CDR2 YYEEEE. This CDR3 comprises 15 residues. V lost 6 bases, J lost 4 bases, and 9 bases stayed unmatched. This chain's CDR3 is CASTKGTVGTGELFF. The CDR3 bases are TGTGCCAGCACCAAGGGGACAGTAGGCACCGGGGAGCTGTTTTTT.

The chain recombines TRBV5-1 with TRBJ2-3; 10 bases fit TRBD2. The CDR3 is 15 residues long. The junction had 9 bases not matched to a gene; V was cut back by 3 bases and J by 8 bases. Looked up from germline, CDR1 is SGHRS and CDR2 is YFSETQ. The CDR3 region has the DNA TGCGCCAGCAGCTCGCAAGCGGGAGGGCTGGCTACGCAGTATTTT. It yields the protein CASSSQAGGLATQYF.

V gene TRBV5-1 combines with J gene TRBJ2-7, with 10 bases aligning to TRBD1. V shed 4 bases and J 7 bases; nucleotides not matched to a gene: 8. From germline, CDR1 is SGHRS and CDR2 YFSETQ. The CDR3 is made up of 14 amino acids. CDR3 DNA sequence: TGCGCCAGCAGCCCCACCGGGACAGGGGTGGAGCAGTACTTC. As protein: CASSPTGTGVEQYF. The variable domain in full, completed from reference TRBV5-1 and TRBJ2-7, reads KAGVTQTPRYLIKTRGQQVTLSCSPISGHRSVSWYQQTPGQGLQFLFEYFSETQRNKGNFPGRFSGRQFSNSRSEMNVSTLELGDSALYLCASSPTGTGVEQYFGPGTRLTVT.

V is TRBV11-3 and J is TRBJ2-1; D may correspond to TRBD1 or TRBD2 (5 bases each). The V and J ends lost 0 bases and 6 bases respectively, with 15 bases between them. Germline V CDR1 and CDR2: SGHNT, YENEEA. CDR3 length: 16 residues. CDR3 in amino acids: CASSLDGAVGSNEQFF. In DNA, the CDR3 is TGTGCCAGCAGCTTAGACGGGGCGGTGGGTAGCAATGAGCAGTTCTTC.

The V and J genes are TRBV9 and TRBJ2-3, with 12 bases identical to TRBD2. CDR3 size: 17 residues. Germline values: CDR1 SGDLS, CDR2 YYNGEE. V dropped 3 bases and J dropped 7; count of bases not matched to a gene: 12. In DNA form, the CDR3 reads TGTGCCAGCAGCGGGGCCGGGACTAGCGGGTTTTCAAATACGCAGTATTTT. Translation gives CASSGAGTSGFSNTQYF.

The chain employs TRBV4-1 and TRBJ2-7; D is ambiguous. This CDR3 has 14 amino acids. The V gene lost 2 bases and the J gene lost 0 bases, with 8 bases spanning the gap. Germline lookup yields CDR1 MGHRA and CDR2 YSYEKL. The CDR3, as DNA: TGCGCCAGCAGCCAATTATTCAGCTCCTACGAGCAGTACTTC. It is translated as CASSQLFSSYEQYF.

This CDR3 reads CATEAGDFETQYF. CDR3 nucleotide sequence: TGTGCCACCGAGGCAGGGGATTTCGAGACCCAGTACTTC. This sequence joins TRBV6-6 and TRBJ2-5; D possibly corresponds to TRBD1 (6 bases). Deletions cut 10 bases from V and 5 bases from J, with 17 bases between. Germline CDR1 is MNHNY and CDR2 is SVGAGI (reference sequence). This CDR3 is built from 13 residues.